The following is a T cell receptor beta chain sequence with its context. Its target is unknown. TCRdb's copy holds only in-frame clones and misses some; the assay was immunoSEQ multiplex PCR. Of several thousand clones in the sample, about 82% are singletons; the top ten hold roughly 10%. The CDR3 has 16 amino acids. The V segment lost 2 bases and the J segment 1 base; nucleotides outside the gene matches: 3. In germline, CDR1 is MGHRA, CDR2 YSYEKL. This record belongs to a study of graft-versus-host responses after intestinal transplantation. Study-wide points: Researchers found GvH clones in recipient marrow, and some showed up first in ileum or blood.

Processing of graft tissue released intraepithelial and lamina propria lymphocytes. This sample comprised ileum tissue, obtained about 130 days after transplant. The sequence came from a human patient who received an intestinal transplant, so some T cells may come from the graft donor. J is TRBJ1-5 and V is TRBV4-1, with 9 positions matching TRBD1. CDR3 coding DNA: TGCGCCAGCAGCCAAATAGGACAGGGGAGCAATCAGCCCCAGCATTTT. Translation gives CASSQIGQGSNQPQHF.